The 9 T cell receptor beta chains below all came from one sample that was sequenced in a study of T cell repertoires in cytomegalovirus infection. Using its own MiXCR run on the reads, TCRdb lists one record per CDR3 protein. The profile shows 84,000 or so distinct CDR3 sequences, about 45% of them singletons. These receptors have no known antigen. Source: CD8+ T cells from cultured PBMCs, taken from culture after CMV antigen stimulation. These receptors were taken from a human donor in good health (CMV status not recorded). Some clones in this sample may be carry-over from other donors' samples.

This clonotype was seen once. This rearrangement joins TRBV29-1 to TRBJ2-1; TRBD2 aligns across 14 bases. From germline, CDR1 is SQVTM and CDR2 ANQGSEA. The V segment lost 6 bases and the J segment 3 bases; nucleotides outside the gene matches: 7. CDR3 length: 16 residues. For the CDR3, the DNA is TGCAGCGTGGGACTAGCGGGAGTTTTCCTCTACAATGAGCAGTTCTTC. Amino acid sequence: CSVGLAGVFLYNEQFF.

This clonotype has a handful of counts. This chain uses TRBV28 with TRBJ1-1; D remains unclear. V lost 3 bases and J lost 1, with 9 bases in between. The germline V gene encodes CDR1 MDHEN and CDR2 SYDVKM. This CDR3 is built from 14 residues. As DNA, the CDR3 is TGTGCCAGCAGTTTGGTACAGACGAACACTGAAGCTTTCTTT. It translates to CASSLVQTNTEAFF.

The chain links TRBV12-3 or TRBV12-4 to TRBJ1-2, with a weak D call TRBD1 (6 bases). V was clipped by 5 bases and J by 6 bases, with 28 bases between them. CDR3 length: 18 amino acids. The CDR3 DNA is TGTGCCAGCAGTCTGACTACCGCCCGACTACGGGACAAGCATGGCTACACCTTC. Its translation is CASSLTTARLRDKHGYTF.

This chain uses TRBV24-1 with TRBJ2-1, with D possibly matching TRBD2 (6 bases). CDR1 is KGHDR and CDR2 is SFDVKD in the germline V gene. Trimming shortened V by 4 bases and J by 3 bases, and 24 bases separated the two germline ends. The CDR3 covers 19 residues. The CDR3 DNA follows: TGTGCCACCAGTGACACCTCACTAGGTTCTCGGGGGAACTACAATGAGCAGTTCTTC. This gives the protein CATSDTSLGSRGNYNEQFF.

In its sample, this clonotype was seen a few times. The chain joins TRBV24-1 to TRBJ2-1, with TRBD1 identical over 7 bases. There are 16 residues in the CDR3. With V trimmed by 4 bases and J by 2 bases, 7 bases remained unmatched. Germline V lookup: CDR1 KGHDR, CDR2 SFDVKD. The CDR3 here is CATSDPTGSPYNEQFF. The DNA of the CDR3 is TGTGCCACCAGTGACCCGACAGGGAGTCCCTACAATGAGCAGTTCTTC.

This rearrangement joins TRBV7-4 to TRBJ1-1; D gene ambiguous. Germline V lookup: CDR1 SGHVT, CDR2 SQSDAQ. The V end was cut by 7 bases, the J end by 5 bases, with 8 bases between. This CDR3 spans 11 amino acids. The CDR3 here is CASKTGTEAFF. The CDR3 DNA reads as TGTGCCAGCAAAACGGGGACTGAAGCTTTCTTT.

This clonotype was observed a few times. J is TRBJ1-2 and V is TRBV12-3 or TRBV12-4, with no clear D. This CDR3 comprises 12 residues. The V and J ends lost 3 bases and 6 bases respectively, with 8 bases between them. This CDR3 is CASSFSGDGYTF. The CDR3 nucleotides read TGTGCCAGCAGTTTTTCCGGGGATGGCTACACCTTC.

The chain is built from TRBV6-5 and TRBJ1-2; D gene ambiguous. V lost 2 bases to trimming and J lost 0 bases, with 7 bases between them. Germline V lookup: CDR1 MNHEY, CDR2 SVGAGI. The CDR3 is 14 amino acids. CDR3 residues: CASSYRKPNYGYTF. In DNA, the CDR3 is TGTGCCAGCAGTTACAGGAAGCCTAACTATGGCTACACCTTC.

This clonotype was counted only a few times. CDR3: CASGRGRYQPQHF. The CDR3 DNA reads as TGTGCCAGCGGCCGGGGGCGATATCAGCCCCAGCATTTT. J is TRBJ1-5 and V is TRBV28; a weak D match, TRBD1 (6 bases). The germline V gene encodes CDR1 MDHEN and CDR2 SYDVKM. Trimming stripped 8 bases from V and 5 bases from J, with 13 bases between. This CDR3 contains 13 residues.